Following are 18 T cell receptor beta chains from one sample sequenced in a study of monozygotic twins with inflammatory bowel disease. From the 5' RACE reads, TCRdb lists one entry per CDR3 protein and no DNA. Its table lists about 440,000 distinct CDR3 sequences. The sample consisted of blood. Receptors originate from a human donor with ulcerative colitis or Crohn's disease, or a healthy co-twin of an affected twin (not recorded which).

This chain links TRBV10-3 with TRBJ1-1; the TCRdb D gene call, TRBD1, has no DNA to confirm it. The CDR3 is 11 residues long. Looked up from germline, CDR1 is ENHRY and CDR2 is SYGVKD. CDR3 sequence reads: CAIKGQSEAFF.

This chain uses TRBV18 with TRBJ1-3. The CDR3 covers 15 residues. CDR1 KGHSH and CDR2 LQKENI come from the germline V gene. The CDR3 here is CASSPEAISGNTIYF.

The chain links TRBV6-2 or TRBV6-3 to TRBJ1-1; TCRdb outputs TRBD1, but without DNA this stays unchecked. Looked up from germline, CDR1 is MNHEY and CDR2 is SVGEGT. The length of the CDR3 is 12 residues. This chain's CDR3 is CASRRQGPEAFF.

V gene TRBV7-7 combines with J gene TRBJ2-1; TCRdb picks TRBD1, but there is no DNA to check that call. The CDR3 sequence is 14 residues long. Germline loops: CDR1 SSHAT, CDR2 FNYEAQ (reference sequence). The CDR3 region is CASSPWTGMDEQFF.

This chain links TRBV14 with TRBJ1-1. The germline CDR1 and CDR2 sequences are SGHDN and FVKESK. The CDR3 length is 13 residues. CDR3 amino acids: CASSQQTNTEAFF.

The genes are TRBV20-1 and TRBJ1-5. Germline V gene sequence: CDR1 DFQATT, CDR2 SNEGSKA (reference sequence). The CDR3 is 12 residues long. The CDR3 spells CSASEGNQPQHF.

This rearrangement joins TRBV27 to TRBJ2-1; the TCRdb D gene call, TRBD1, has no DNA to confirm it. Germline-derived CDR1 and CDR2 are MNHEY and SMNVEV (reference sequence). This CDR3 comprises 14 residues. CDR3 amino acids: CASSLIGAYNEQFF.

The chain combines TRBV7-6 with TRBJ2-2; TCRdb's D call of TRBD1 is untestable without DNA. The length of the CDR3 is 15 residues. Germline CDR1 reads SGHVS; CDR2 reads FNYEAQ. CDR3 in amino acids: CASSLGQGWTGELFF.

The chain combines TRBV5-1 with TRBJ2-1; the TCRdb call, TRBD2, lacks DNA for checking. There are 20 residues in the CDR3. CDR1 and CDR2 from the germline V gene are SGHRS and YFSETQ. This CDR3 reads CASSPNRTSGSSSSYNEQFF.

This chain links TRBV12-3 or TRBV12-4 with TRBJ1-2. This CDR3 spans 12 amino acids. CDR3: CASSQVMGGYTF.

This chain uses TRBV12-3 or TRBV12-4 with TRBJ2-5; the TRBD2 assignment by TCRdb is unverifiable without DNA. The CDR3 is 14 amino acids. The CDR3 loop is CASSLLGGGETQYF.

V and J are TRBV3-1 and TRBJ1-3; TCRdb indicates TRBD1, and absent DNA this call remains unverified. This CDR3 has 16 amino acids. Germline CDR1 reads LGHDT; CDR2 reads YNNKEL (reference sequence). CDR3: CASSRGTADSGNTIYF.

This sequence joins TRBV12-3 or TRBV12-4 and TRBJ2-7. This CDR3 spans 14 amino acids. This chain's CDR3 is CASSSDVTPNEQYF.

This sequence joins TRBV9 and TRBJ2-1; there is no DNA to check the TCRdb D call of TRBD2. The CDR3 length is 16 residues. Germline CDR1 reads SGDLS; CDR2 reads YYNGEE. The CDR3 here is CASSVASSGGLNEQFF.

The chain couples TRBV6-1 to TRBJ2-3; absent DNA, TCRdb's TRBD2 call cannot be checked. Looked up from germline, CDR1 is MNHNS and CDR2 is SASEGT. The CDR3 length is 16 residues. The CDR3 region is CASSATGTSPADTQYF.

The genes are TRBV7-8 and TRBJ2-2; TCRdb's D call, TRBD1, is unchecked because there is no DNA. The length of the CDR3 is 16 residues. Germline CDR1 reads SGHVS; CDR2 reads FQNEAQ. This CDR3 is CASSPLAAGNTGELFF.

The chain combines TRBV4-2 with TRBJ2-2. The CDR3 runs 17 residues. Per germline, CDR1 LGHNA and CDR2 YNFKEQ. CDR3 region: CASSQDLGTIGPGELFF.

The chain carries TRBV5-6 and TRBJ1-1; the TRBD1 assignment by TCRdb is unverifiable without DNA. The V gene's germline CDR1 is SGHDT and CDR2 YYEEEE. There are 16 residues in the CDR3. This CDR3 reads CASSFGTGMGAYEAFF.